The present T cell receptor beta chain was sequenced within a study of CD8 T cells in Susac syndrome (dated by TCRdb to about 2019). For context, the study as a whole: Whether CD8+ T cell activation and differentiation in Susac syndrome was antigen driven was tested using repertoire sequencing. The study compared CD8+ T cell repertoire clonality among around 11 healthy donors, 14 Susac syndrome patients and fewer than 19 multiple sclerosis patients.

Peripheral blood CD8+ and CD4+ T cells from healthy donors, Susac syndrome patients and multiple sclerosis patients were profiled using high-throughput TCR beta sequencing. Treatment-naive patients with stable or active relapsing-remitting disease fulfilling revised McDonald criteria were used as multiple sclerosis controls. CD8+ TEMRA cells were enriched by FACS, while bulk CD8+ and CD4+ T cells were purified by magnetic negative isolation. Blood was drawn into EDTA tubes, processed within 24 hours, and PBMCs were isolated by density gradient centrifugation. PBMCs intended for TCR sequencing were cryopreserved in liquid nitrogen and were subsequently thawed in a 37 degrees C water bath. The sorted or isolated CD4+, CD8+ and CD8+ TEMRA cells had a purity of 90% or higher. As concerns this clonotype: The antigen it binds to is not known. No base quality values were provided; no much bigger clone lies one nucleotide off.

RNA was extracted with the RNeasy kit and about 0.5 to 1 ug was reverse transcribed using random hexamers. The immunoSEQ multiplex PCR assay, covering 54 Vbeta and 13 Jbeta segments, was used to amplify TCR beta CDR3 regions. Bias from PCR amplification was corrected by using a synthetic template baseline for primer optimization and for computational correction. Regarding the original processing steps: Reads were annotated to V, D and J genes according to IMGT and were analyzed with immunoSEQ Analyzer, with only productive sequences retained. Clonality was calculated as one minus the Shannon entropy normalized by log2 of the number of productive unique sequences. For each patient and control, public and private clones were evaluated within the 100 most prevalent clones. Clones were defined as Susac-specific if absent from the healthy and MS cohorts, from around 1,000 published viral clones and from other ImmuneACCESS disease sequences. TCRdb reworked the public reads: Q25 trimming with fastp, MiXCR clone assembly, productive beta chains retained. Records with the same CDR3 protein are collapsed into one entry carrying the most frequent genes and DNA. These V and J calls originate from TCRdb's pipeline instead of the authors' own analysis. This sample gives about 300,000 distinct CDR3 sequences in total; roughly 81% of them show up just once. Approximately 0.11% of the sample rests with the top ten.

V is trimmed back by 4 bases and J by 7 bases, and the junction contains 17 bases that no gene match accounts for. Reading from cysteine to phenylalanine, the CDR3 counts 18 amino acids. Left in the record is the CDR3 DNA by itself, 54 bases read in frame from the first base. The germline V gene provides CDR1 KGHDR and CDR2 SFDVKD. Overall study outcomes, separate from this receptor: The number of individuals in the TCR sequencing and HLA analysis was acknowledged as relatively small.

Sequenced input: CD8+ T cells from PBMCs. The rearrangement joined TRBV24-1 to TRBJ1-5; the central 8 bases match TRBD1. The clonotype comes from a human donor with multiple sclerosis. The sequence in DNA is TGTGCCACCAGTGACCCCCGGCCCGGACAGGGTACCAGGCAGCCCCAGCATTTT. Its translation reads: CATSDPRPGQGTRQPQHF.